The present T cell receptor (beta chain) was sequenced within a study of shared clonotypes between healthy human individuals. Findings of the study overall: The study found lower generation probabilities in non-shared clonotypes than in those shared by all four donors.

When replicate PCRs were run on sorted subsets, they used roughly 0.2 ug DNA, about 31,000 T cell genomes. Generated by immunoSEQ multiplex PCR, the TCRdb table keeps only in-frame clones and is missing some. The sample includes approximately 980,000 clones, about three quarters of them seen just once. Those who donated, Caucasian adults without exception, all lived in Nashville, Tennessee. In regard to this clone: Its antigen is unidentified.

With 4 bases clipped from V and 1 base from J, the junction kept 9 bases outside the gene matches. Germline V gene lookup returns CDR1 MNHEY and CDR2 SVGAGI. CDR3 length: 16 residues. Material: memory CD4+ T cells sorted from blood. Subset meaning: CD45RA-negative fraction. This sequence joins TRBV6-5 and TRBJ2-7; 8 nucleotides align to TRBD2. This clonotype was sampled from a man between 18 and 29 years old in good health. The CDR3 loop is CASSSWSSGESYEQYF. CDR3 bases: TGTGCCAGCAGTTCCTGGAGTAGCGGGGAGTCCTACGAGCAGTACTTC.